Presented here are 18 T cell receptor beta chains from one specimen sequenced in a study of vaccination and CD4 T cells after COVID-19. The antigens of these receptors remain unknown. Sequence data for DNA of cultured CD4+ T cells were generated by the Oncomine TCR Beta short-read assay. Genomic DNA was isolated from CD4+ T cells that had been cultured. TCRdb reanalysed the PCR reads using MiXCR and keeps one entry per CDR3 protein. The repertoire holds 9,500 to 12,000 distinct CDR3 sequences, with roughly 35% as singletons. The treatment here: roughly 11-day PBMC culture with coronavirus spike peptide pools or control peptides (ViraFEST assay). CD4+ T-cell collection from the unexposed donor predated the COVID-19 pandemic (2011-2018). Sequencing used CD4+ T cells from blood, cultured in vitro. The receptors stem from a human donor in good health.

The rearrangement joins TRBV7-9 to TRBJ1-2, with 12 positions matching TRBD1. Losses at the gene ends were 4 bases for V and 8 bases for J; bases not matched to a gene: 8. Germline V CDR1 and CDR2: SEHNR, FQNEAQ (reference sequence). This CDR3 has 15 residues. The CDR3 region is CASSSMGQGAKGYTF. In DNA, the CDR3 is TGTGCCAGCAGCTCCATGGGACAGGGGGCGAAAGGCTACACCTTC.

This chain joins TRBV6-1 and TRBJ2-3, with TRBD2 as a possible D gene (6 bases). V lost 5 bases and J 0 bases, leaving 21 bases between the germline ends. CDR3 size: 18 residues. CDR1 is MNHNS and CDR2 is SASEGT in the germline V gene. CDR3 sequence reads: CASSPLTAPSASTDTQYF. CDR3 DNA: TGTGCCAGCAGTCCCCTCACTGCTCCTAGCGCCAGCACAGATACGCAGTATTTT.

The chain uses TRBV7-9 and TRBJ1-2, with D hard to call. Trimming removed 5 bases from V and 2 bases from J, with 9 bases in between. Germline CDR1 reads SEHNR; CDR2 reads FQNEAQ (reference sequence). The CDR3 spans 13 residues. CDR3 in DNA: TGTGCCAGCAGCCGGGGTTTCAACTATGGCTACACCTTC. Translation: CASSRGFNYGYTF.

To note about this clonotype: In this CDR3 the conserved last residue, phenylalanine or tryptophan, is missing, so a read error is likely. V gene TRBV2 combines with J gene TRBJ2-5, with 7 bases that match TRBD1. The V gene end was trimmed by 10 bases and the J gene end by 1 base; junction bases not matched to a gene: 9. The CDR3 is made up of 14 amino acids. CDR1 SNHLY and CDR2 FYNNEI come from the germline V gene. As DNA, the CDR3 is TGTGCCACCTCCCCGGGACAGCTCCAAGAGACCCAGTACTTG. Amino acids: CATSPGQLQETQYL.

The chain has TRBV6-1 and TRBJ1-2; the D gene is possibly TRBD1 (6 bases). Germline V gene lookup returns CDR1 MNHNS and CDR2 SASEGT. This CDR3 has 13 amino acids. The ends were cut back, 6 bases at V and 8 bases at J, with 16 bases in the middle. CDR3: CASRQGTQRGYTF. The CDR3, as DNA: TGTGCCAGCAGGCAGGGGACCCAGAGGGGCTACACCTTC.

The chain couples TRBV20-1 to TRBJ1-2; D might be TRBD1 (5 bases). V was cut by 1 base and J by 3 bases, with 12 bases left in between. The CDR3 extends over 14 amino acids. The germline V gene has CDR1 DFQATT and CDR2 SNEGSKA (reference sequence). The CDR3 DNA reads TGCAGTGCTAGAGTTCCCGGGACCCACTATGGCTACACCTTC. Its translation is CSARVPGTHYGYTF.

This chain links TRBV2 with TRBJ2-7, with 9 bases that match TRBD1. Germline-derived CDR1 and CDR2 are SNHLY and FYNNEI. CDR3 length: 13 residues. The trim removed 6 bases at V and 4 bases at J, leaving 4 bases unmatched. This chain's CDR3 is CASSTGQGYEQYF. The CDR3 region has the DNA TGTGCCAGCAGCACCGGACAGGGGTACGAGCAGTACTTC. Drawing the rest from reference TRBV2 and TRBJ2-7, the complete variable domain is EPEVTQTPSHQVTQMGQEVILRCVPISNHLYFYWYRQILGQKVEFLVSFYNNEISEKSEIFDDQFSVERPDGSNFTLKIRSTKLEDSAMYFCASSTGQGYEQYFGPGTRLTVT.

The chain joins TRBV2 to TRBJ2-7, with a possible D match to TRBD1 (6 bases). The germline V and J ends were trimmed by 9 bases and 5 bases, with 17 bases remaining between them. This CDR3 has 13 residues. Germline values: CDR1 SNHLY, CDR2 FYNNEI. For the CDR3, the DNA is TGTGCCAGTGAAATGACCCGGGACAACGAGCAGTACTTC. Protein sequence: CASEMTRDNEQYF.

This clonotype occurred once. The chain carries TRBV20-1 and TRBJ2-7, with unresolved D. The CDR3 length is 14 residues. V was shortened by 3 bases and J by 3 bases, with 15 bases between the two germline ends. Per the germline V gene, CDR1 is DFQATT and CDR2 is SNEGSKA (reference sequence). Here the CDR3 reads CSASSPFGYYEQYF. CDR3 nucleotides: TGCAGTGCTAGTAGCCCTTTCGGTTACTACGAGCAGTACTTC.

This clonotype was counted between two and nine times. J is TRBJ2-3 and V is TRBV15, with TRBD2 as a possible D gene (6 bases). From germline, CDR1 is LNHNV and CDR2 YYDKDF (reference sequence). This CDR3 has 14 residues. V lost 3 bases, J lost 1 base, and 8 bases lay in between. In DNA, the CDR3 is TGTGCCACCAGCAGCGGGAGAGGCACAGATACGCAGTATTTT. It yields the protein CATSSGRGTDTQYF.

Details on this clonotype: One end of the junction varies from germline; a read error may be responsible. V gene TRBV7-2 combines with J gene TRBJ1-5; 8 nucleotides line up with TRBD1. The CDR3 has 15 amino acids. Per germline, CDR1 SGHTA and CDR2 FQGNSA. This chain's CDR3 is CVSSLDRVGGQPQHF. As DNA, the CDR3 is TGTGTCAGCAGCTTGGACAGGGTCGGGGGGCAGCCCCAGCATTTT.

This chain connects TRBV20-1 to TRBJ1-2, with D tentatively TRBD1 (6 bases). Trimming pared 1 base from V and 1 base from J, leaving 13 bases between. Germline values: CDR1 DFQATT, CDR2 SNEGSKA (reference sequence). The CDR3 runs 15 residues. As DNA, the CDR3 is TGCAGTGCTAGAGGCGGGGGCGCACTTAACTATGGCTACACCTTC. Its protein is CSARGGGALNYGYTF.

The chain employs TRBV19 and TRBJ1-6, with a possible D match to TRBD1 (5 bases). The CDR3 spans 17 residues. Trimming stripped 10 bases from V and 3 bases from J, with 22 bases between. CDR1 and CDR2 (germline): LNHDA, SQIVND (reference sequence). CDR3 in amino acids: CATRSPALGGYNSPLHF. The DNA of the CDR3 is TGTGCCACTCGGAGTCCCGCGCTCGGGGGCTATAATTCACCCCTCCACTTT.

About this clonotype: Because the CDR3 is missing its conserved closing phenylalanine or tryptophan, this is likely a read error. This chain links TRBV28 with TRBJ2-7; 7 bases agree with TRBD2. Looked up from germline, CDR1 is MDHEN and CDR2 is SYDVKM. V dropped 1 base and J dropped 3; count of bases not matched to a gene: 6. CDR3 length: 15 residues. In DNA form, the CDR3 reads TGTGCCAGCAGTTTATACAGCGGGGCCCTCTACGAGCAGTACTAC. Encoded protein: CASSLYSGALYEQYY.

By share, this clonotype counts as medium-sized (0.01 to 0.1%). The rearrangement uses TRBV7-3 and TRBJ2-5; D possibly corresponds to TRBD2 (7 bases). CDR3 size: 14 residues. Germline CDR1 is SGHTA and CDR2 is FQGTGA. Trimming stripped 5 bases from V and 5 bases from J, with 15 bases between. CDR3 bases: TGTGCCAGCAGCACCTCGGGGGGCCGGGAGACCCAGTACTTC. This gives the protein CASSTSGGRETQYF.

The chain links TRBV28 to TRBJ2-5; 8 bases align to TRBD2. V dropped 5 bases and J dropped 5; count of bases not matched to a gene: 16. The length of the CDR3 is 17 residues. CDR1 is MDHEN and CDR2 is SYDVKM in the germline V gene. CDR3 DNA: TGTGCCAGCAGTAAGGGGGGGTTGGCGGGAGGCGTCGAGACCCAGTACTTC. This encodes CASSKGGLAGGVETQYF.

The V gene is TRBV5-3, the J gene TRBJ1-5, with D maybe TRBD1 (6 bases). TRBV5-3 is assigned to the ORF class and has an uncertain function. The CDR3 consists of 15 residues. The V end lost 8 bases, the J end lost 0 bases, and 15 bases lay between the germline ends. In DNA, the CDR3 is TGTGCCAGGGCGGGGGCTCAAGATAGCAATCAGCCCCAGCATTTT. Translation: CARAGAQDSNQPQHF.

The rearrangement uses TRBV27 and TRBJ2-7; 12 bases are a match to TRBD1. This CDR3 is built from 17 residues. The junction had 6 bases not matched to a gene; V was cut back by 1 base and J by 2 bases. Per the germline V gene, CDR1 is MNHEY and CDR2 is SMNVEV (reference sequence). The CDR3 reads CASSLWGQGAATYEQYF. The CDR3 DNA reads as TGTGCCAGCAGTTTATGGGGACAGGGGGCCGCAACCTACGAGCAGTACTTC.